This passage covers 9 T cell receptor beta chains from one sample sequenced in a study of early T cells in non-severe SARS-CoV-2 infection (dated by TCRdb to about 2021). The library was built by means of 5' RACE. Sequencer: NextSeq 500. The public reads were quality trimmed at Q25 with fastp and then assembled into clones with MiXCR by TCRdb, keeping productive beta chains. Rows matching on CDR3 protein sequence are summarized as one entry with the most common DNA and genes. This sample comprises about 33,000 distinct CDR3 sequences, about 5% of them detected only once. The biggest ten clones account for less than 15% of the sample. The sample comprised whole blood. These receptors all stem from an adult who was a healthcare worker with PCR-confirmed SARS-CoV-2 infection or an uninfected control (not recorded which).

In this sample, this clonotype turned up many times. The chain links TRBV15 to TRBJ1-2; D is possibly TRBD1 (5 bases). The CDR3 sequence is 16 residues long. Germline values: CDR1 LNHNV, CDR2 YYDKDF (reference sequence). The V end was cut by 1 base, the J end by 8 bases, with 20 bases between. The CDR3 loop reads CATSRVGPAQGVGYTF. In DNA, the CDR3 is TGTGCCACCAGCAGAGTAGGGCCAGCCCAGGGTGTCGGCTACACCTTC.

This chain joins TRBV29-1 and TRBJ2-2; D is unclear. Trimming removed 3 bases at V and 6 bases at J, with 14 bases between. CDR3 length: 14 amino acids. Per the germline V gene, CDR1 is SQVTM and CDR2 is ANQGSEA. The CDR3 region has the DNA TGCAGCGTTGAGGGTCAGGACCAATCCGGGGAGCTGTTTTTT. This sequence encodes CSVEGQDQSGELFF.

The CDR3 protein is CAWSVLVGGIVSTDTQYF. The CDR3 bases are TGTGCCTGGAGTGTACTAGTAGGGGGGATAGTTAGCACAGATACGCAGTATTTT. This sequence joins TRBV30 and TRBJ2-3; either TRBD1 or TRBD2 may supply D (6 bases each). Trimming left V 0 bases short and J 0 bases short, with 19 bases between. CDR3 length equals 18 residues. Germline V gene sequence: CDR1 GTSNPN, CDR2 SVGIG (reference sequence).

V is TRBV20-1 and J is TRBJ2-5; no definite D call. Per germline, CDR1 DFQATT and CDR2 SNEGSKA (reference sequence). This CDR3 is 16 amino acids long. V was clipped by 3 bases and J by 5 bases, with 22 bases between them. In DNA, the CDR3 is TGCAGTGCTAGCCCCCGTGGCCCGGTGATTGGGGAGACCCAGTACTTC. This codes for CSASPRGPVIGETQYF.

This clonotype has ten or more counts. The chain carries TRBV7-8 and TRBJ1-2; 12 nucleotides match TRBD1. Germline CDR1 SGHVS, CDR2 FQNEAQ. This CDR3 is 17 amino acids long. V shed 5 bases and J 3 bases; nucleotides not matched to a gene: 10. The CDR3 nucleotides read TGTGCCAGCAGCACCGGGACAGGGGGCGCATACTACTATGGCTACACCTTC. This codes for CASSTGTGGAYYYGYTF.

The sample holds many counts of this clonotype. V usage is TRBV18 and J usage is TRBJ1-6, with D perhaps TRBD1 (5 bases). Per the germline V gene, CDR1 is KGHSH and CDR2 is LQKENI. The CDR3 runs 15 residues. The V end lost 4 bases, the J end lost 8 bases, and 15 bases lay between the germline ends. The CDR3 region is CASSRDGGSYSPLHF. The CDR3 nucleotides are TGTGCCAGCTCACGGGACGGAGGTTCTTATTCACCCCTCCACTTT.

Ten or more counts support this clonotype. CDR3 sequence (DNA): TGCGCCAGCGGGGAAGGGGGCAACACTGAAGCTTTCTTT. Its protein is CASGEGGNTEAFF. The V gene is TRBV5-1, the J gene TRBJ1-1; TRBD1 matches 7 bases. CDR3 length equals 13 residues. The V gene end was trimmed by 7 bases and the J gene end by 2 bases; junction bases not matched to a gene: 5. CDR1 and CDR2 from the germline V gene are SGHRS and YFSETQ.

The CDR3: CASSLALGTLPWDNEQFF. The CDR3 bases are TGTGCCAGCAGCTTAGCGCTTGGAACGCTACCCTGGGACAATGAGCAGTTCTTC. J is TRBJ2-1 and V is TRBV7-6; D not certain. The V end was cut by 0 bases, the J end by 5 bases, with 20 bases between. In germline, CDR1 is SGHVS, CDR2 FNYEAQ. The CDR3 sequence is 18 residues long.

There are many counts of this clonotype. The CDR3 sequence is CASSYLTGNTEAFF. DNA for the CDR3: TGTGCCAGCAGCTACCTAACAGGTAACACTGAAGCTTTCTTT. The chain recombines TRBV3-1 with TRBJ1-1, with D perhaps TRBD1 (5 bases). The germline gives CDR1 LGHDT, CDR2 YNNKEL (reference sequence). CDR3 length: 14 amino acids. Trimming removed 5 bases from V and 2 bases from J, with 12 bases in between. The complete variable domain, with remaining parts taken from reference TRBV3-1 and TRBJ1-1, reads DTAVSQTPKYLVTQMGNDKSIKCEQNLGHDTMYWYKQDSKKFLKIMFSYNNKELIINETVPNRFSPKSPDKAHLNLHINSLELGDSAVYFCASSYLTGNTEAFFGQGTRLTVV.